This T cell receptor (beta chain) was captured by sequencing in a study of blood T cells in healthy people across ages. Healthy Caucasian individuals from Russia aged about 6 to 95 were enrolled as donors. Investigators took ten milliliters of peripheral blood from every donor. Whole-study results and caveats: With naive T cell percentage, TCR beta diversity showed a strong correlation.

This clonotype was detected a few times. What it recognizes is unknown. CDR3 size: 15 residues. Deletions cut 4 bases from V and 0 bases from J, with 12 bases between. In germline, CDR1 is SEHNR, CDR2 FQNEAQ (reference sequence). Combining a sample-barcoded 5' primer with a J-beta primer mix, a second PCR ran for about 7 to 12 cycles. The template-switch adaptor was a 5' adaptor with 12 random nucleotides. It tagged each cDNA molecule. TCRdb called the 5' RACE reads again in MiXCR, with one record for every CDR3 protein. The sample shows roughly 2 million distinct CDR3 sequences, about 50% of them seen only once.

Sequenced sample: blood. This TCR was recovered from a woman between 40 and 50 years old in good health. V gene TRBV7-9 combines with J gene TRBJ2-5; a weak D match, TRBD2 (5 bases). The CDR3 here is CASSSPSGYQETQYF. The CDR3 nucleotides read TGTGCCAGCAGCTCCCCTTCGGGGTACCAAGAGACCCAGTACTTC.